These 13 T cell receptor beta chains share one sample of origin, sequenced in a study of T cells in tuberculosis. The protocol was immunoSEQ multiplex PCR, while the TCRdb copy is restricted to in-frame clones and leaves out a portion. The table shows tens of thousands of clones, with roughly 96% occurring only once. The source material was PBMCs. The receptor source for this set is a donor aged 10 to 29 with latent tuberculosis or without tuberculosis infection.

The CDR3 reads CASSEEQYDYEQYF. CDR3 DNA: TGTGCCAGCAGTGAGGAACAGTACGACTACGAGCAGTACTTC. The rearrangement uses TRBV2 and TRBJ2-7; D unclear. CDR3 length equals 14 residues. Germline assignment: CDR1 SNHLY and CDR2 FYNNEI. V was clipped by 3 bases and J by 3 bases, with 12 bases between them.

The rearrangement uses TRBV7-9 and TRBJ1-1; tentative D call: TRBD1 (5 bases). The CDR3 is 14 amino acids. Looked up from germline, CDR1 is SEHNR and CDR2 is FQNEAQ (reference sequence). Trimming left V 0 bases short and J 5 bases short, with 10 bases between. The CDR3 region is CASSLAMGGTEAFF. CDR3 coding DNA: TGTGCCAGCAGCTTAGCGATGGGGGGAACTGAAGCTTTCTTT.

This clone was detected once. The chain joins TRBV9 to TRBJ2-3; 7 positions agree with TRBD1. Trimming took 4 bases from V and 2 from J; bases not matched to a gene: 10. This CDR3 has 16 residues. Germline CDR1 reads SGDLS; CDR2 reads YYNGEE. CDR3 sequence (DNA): TGTGCCAGCAGCCCAACAGGGGCCCTGGACACAGATACGCAGTATTTT. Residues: CASSPTGALDTDTQYF.

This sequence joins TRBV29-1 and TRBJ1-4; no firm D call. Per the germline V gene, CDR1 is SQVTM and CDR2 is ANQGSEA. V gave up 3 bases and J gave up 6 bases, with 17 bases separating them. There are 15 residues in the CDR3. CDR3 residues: CSVEMMEATHEKLFF. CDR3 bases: TGCAGCGTTGAGATGATGGAGGCCACCCATGAAAAACTGTTTTTT. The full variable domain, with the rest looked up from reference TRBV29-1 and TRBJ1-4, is SAVISQKPSRDICQRGTSLTIQCQVDSQVTMMFWYRQQPGQSLTLIATANQGSEATYESGFVIDKFPISRPNLTFSTLTVSNMSPEDSSIYLCSVEMMEATHEKLFFGSGTQLSVL.

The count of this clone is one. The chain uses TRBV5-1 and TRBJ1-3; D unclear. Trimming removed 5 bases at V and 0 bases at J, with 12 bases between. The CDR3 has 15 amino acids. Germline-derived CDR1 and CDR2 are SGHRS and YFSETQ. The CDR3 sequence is CASSTVTASGNTIYF. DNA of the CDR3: TGCGCCAGCAGTACGGTCACAGCCTCTGGAAACACCATATATTTT.

The CDR3 spells CASSFPVSGTEAFF. The CDR3 DNA is TGTGCCAGCAGCTTCCCCGTCTCGGGGACTGAAGCTTTCTTT. The rearrangement uses TRBV11-2 and TRBJ1-1; D is unresolved. Trimming left V 3 bases short and J 5 bases short, with 13 bases between. The CDR3 is 14 amino acids. Germline V lookup: CDR1 SGHAT, CDR2 FQNNGV.

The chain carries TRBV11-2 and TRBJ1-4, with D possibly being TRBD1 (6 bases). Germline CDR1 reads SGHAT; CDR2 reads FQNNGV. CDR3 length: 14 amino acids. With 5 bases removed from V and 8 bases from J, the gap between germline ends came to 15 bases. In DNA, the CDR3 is TGTGCCAGCAGCCGCCGGGACAAAGAGGAAAAACTGTTTTTT. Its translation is CASSRRDKEEKLFF.

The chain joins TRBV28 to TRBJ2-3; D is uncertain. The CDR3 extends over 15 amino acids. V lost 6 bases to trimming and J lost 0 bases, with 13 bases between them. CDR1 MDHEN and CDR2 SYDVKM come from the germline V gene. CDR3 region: CASSPRVYSTDTQYF. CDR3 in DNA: TGTGCCAGCAGCCCCCGGGTGTATAGCACAGATACGCAGTATTTT.

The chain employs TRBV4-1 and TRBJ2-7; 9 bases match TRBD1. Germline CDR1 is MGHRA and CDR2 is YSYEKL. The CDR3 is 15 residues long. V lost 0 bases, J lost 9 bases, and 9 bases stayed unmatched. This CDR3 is CASSQDLGTGLGQYF. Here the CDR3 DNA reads TGCGCCAGCAGCCAAGATCTAGGGACAGGGCTCGGGCAGTACTTC.

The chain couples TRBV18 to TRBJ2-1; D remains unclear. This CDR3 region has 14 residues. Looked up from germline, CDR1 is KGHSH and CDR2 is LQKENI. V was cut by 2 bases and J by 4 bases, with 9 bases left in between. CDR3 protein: CASSPVTMYNEQFF. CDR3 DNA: TGTGCCAGCTCACCAGTCACAATGTACAATGAGCAGTTCTTC.

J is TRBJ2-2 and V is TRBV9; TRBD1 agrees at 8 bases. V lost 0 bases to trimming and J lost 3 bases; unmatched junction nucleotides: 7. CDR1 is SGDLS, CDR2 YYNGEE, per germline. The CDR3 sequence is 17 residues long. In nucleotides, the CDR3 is TGTGCCAGCAGCGTAGCCTTACAGGGGGAATACACCGGGGAGCTGTTTTTT. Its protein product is CASSVALQGEYTGELFF. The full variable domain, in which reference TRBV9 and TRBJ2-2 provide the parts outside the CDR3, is DSGVTQTPKHLITATGQRVTLRCSPRSGDLSVYWYQQSLDQGLQFLIQYYNGEERAKGNILERFSAQQFPDLHSELNLSSLELGDSALYFCASSVALQGEYTGELFFGEGSRLTVL.

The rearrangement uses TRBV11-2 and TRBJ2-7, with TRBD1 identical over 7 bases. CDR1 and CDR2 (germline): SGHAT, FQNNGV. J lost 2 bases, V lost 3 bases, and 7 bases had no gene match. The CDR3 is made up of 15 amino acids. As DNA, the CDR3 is TGTGCCAGCAGCTTTAGTCTCGGGACAGCCTACGAGCAGTACGTC. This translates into CASSFSLGTAYEQYV.

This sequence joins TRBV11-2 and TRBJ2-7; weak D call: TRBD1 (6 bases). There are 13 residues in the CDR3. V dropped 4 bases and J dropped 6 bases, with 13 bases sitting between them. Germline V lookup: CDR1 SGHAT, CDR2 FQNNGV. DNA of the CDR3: TGTGCCAGCAGCTCATTCAGGGGAATCGAGCAGTACTTC. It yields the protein CASSSFRGIEQYF. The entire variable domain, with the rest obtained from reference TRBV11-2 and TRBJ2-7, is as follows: EAGVAQSPRYKIIEKRQSVAFWCNPISGHATLYWYQQILGQGPKLLIQFQNNGVVDDSQLPKDRFSAERLKGVDSTLKIQPAKLEDSAVYLCASSSFRGIEQYFGPGTRLTVT.